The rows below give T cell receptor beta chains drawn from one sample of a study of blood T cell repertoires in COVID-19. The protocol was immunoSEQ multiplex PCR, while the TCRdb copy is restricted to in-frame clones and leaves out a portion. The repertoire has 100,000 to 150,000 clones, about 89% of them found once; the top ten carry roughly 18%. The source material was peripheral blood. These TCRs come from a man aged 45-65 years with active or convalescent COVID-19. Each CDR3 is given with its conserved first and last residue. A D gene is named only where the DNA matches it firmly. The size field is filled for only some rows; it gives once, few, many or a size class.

CDR3nt: TGTGCCAGCTCACCACAAGGAGGGGGCGATGGAGCTTTCTTT
CDR3aa: CASSPQGGGDGAFF
j_gene: TRBJ1-1
d_gene: TRBD1
abundance: once
v_gene: TRBV18

CDR3nt: TGTGCCAGCAGCCAAGGAGCAGCGGGCACAGATACGCAGTATTTT
CDR3aa: CASSQGAAGTDTQYF
j_gene: TRBJ2-3
d_gene: NA
abundance: NA
v_gene: TRBV3-1/TRBV3-2

CDR3nt: TGTGCCAGCAGCTCAGCCATCACTAGCGGGGGAATTCAAGAGACCCAGTACTTC
CDR3aa: CASSSAITSGGIQETQYF
j_gene: TRBJ2-5
d_gene: TRBD2
abundance: once
v_gene: TRBV7-2

CDR3nt: TGTGCCAGCAGAAAATCGGGGGGCAGCTCCTACAATGAGCAGTTCTTC
CDR3aa: CASRKSGGSSYNEQFF
j_gene: TRBJ2-1
d_gene: NA
abundance: NA
v_gene: TRBV27

CDR3nt: TGTGCCAGCAGCCAAGGGGGACTAGCGGGACAGCAGTTCTTC
CDR3aa: CASSQGGLAGQQFF
j_gene: TRBJ2-1
d_gene: TRBD2
abundance: NA
v_gene: TRBV3-1/TRBV3-2

CDR3nt: TGTGCCAGCAGCAACGGGACTAGGCTGAATTCCTCCTACAATGAGCAGTTCTTC
CDR3aa: CASSNGTRLNSSYNEQFF
j_gene: TRBJ2-1
d_gene: NA
abundance: NA
v_gene: TRBV21-1

CDR3nt: TGCGCCAGCAGCCCAAGGCGTCAGGGGCTTCACAATGAGCAGTTCTTC
CDR3aa: CASSPRRQGLHNEQFF
j_gene: TRBJ2-1
d_gene: NA
abundance: NA
v_gene: TRBV5-1

CDR3nt: TGTGCCAGCAGGTATATCTTAGGAGGACAGGAGTTATCAGGTGATTCACCCCTCCACTTT
CDR3aa: CASRYILGGQELSGDSPLHF
j_gene: TRBJ1-6
d_gene: TRBD1
abundance: NA
v_gene: TRBV28

CDR3nt: TGTGCCAGTAGTACGACCGGGACTGGAGGAGGAGATACGCAGTATTTT
CDR3aa: CASSTTGTGGGDTQYF
j_gene: TRBJ2-3
d_gene: NA
abundance: NA
v_gene: TRBV19

CDR3nt: TGCGCCAGCAGCCAAAAGCCCGCCGGACTAGTTTTTGAGCAGTTCTTC
CDR3aa: CASSQKPAGLVFEQFF
j_gene: TRBJ2-1
d_gene: TRBD2
abundance: NA
v_gene: TRBV4-1

CDR3nt: TGCGCCAGCAGCTTTTCGGGACAGGGGGCCAATGAGCAGTTCTTC
CDR3aa: CASSFSGQGANEQFF
j_gene: TRBJ2-1
d_gene: TRBD1
abundance: once
v_gene: TRBV5-1

CDR3nt: TGTGCCAGCAGCTTAATTGTCGGGAGGGGAGGTCAGCCCCAGCATTTT
CDR3aa: CASSLIVGRGGQPQHF
j_gene: TRBJ1-5
d_gene: NA
abundance: NA
v_gene: TRBV7-2

CDR3nt: TGTGCCTGGAGTGACCCCCCCCAAAGGTTGGCGGGACAGGGGTATGGCTACACCTTC
CDR3aa: CAWSDPPQRLAGQGYGYTF
j_gene: TRBJ1-2
d_gene: TRBD1
abundance: NA
v_gene: TRBV30

CDR3nt: TGTGCCGAAGCGACAGGGGGCTCCAACGAGCAGTACTTC
CDR3aa: CAEATGGSNEQYF
j_gene: TRBJ2-7
d_gene: TRBD1
abundance: NA
v_gene: TRBV30

CDR3nt: TGTGCCAGCAGTCCCATGCTAGCGGGAGTGGGTCATGAGCAGTTCTTC
CDR3aa: CASSPMLAGVGHEQFF
j_gene: TRBJ2-1
d_gene: TRBD2
abundance: once
v_gene: TRBV28

CDR3nt: TGTGCCAGCAGCCAACTAGCGGGCGCCTACAATGAGCAGTTCTTC
CDR3aa: CASSQLAGAYNEQFF
j_gene: TRBJ2-1
d_gene: TRBD2
abundance: NA
v_gene: TRBV7-9

CDR3nt: TGTGCCTGGAGTTTAGCGGGAGTAGGCGAGACCCAGTACTTC
CDR3aa: CAWSLAGVGETQYF
j_gene: TRBJ2-5
d_gene: TRBD2
abundance: few
v_gene: TRBV30

CDR3nt: TGTGCCAGCAGTTACCGCCTAGGTGACACTGAAGCTTTCTTT
CDR3aa: CASSYRLGDTEAFF
j_gene: TRBJ1-1
d_gene: NA
abundance: NA
v_gene: TRBV6-5

CDR3nt: TGTGCCTGGAGTGGACAGGGGGCGCTTAGCACCGGGGAGCTGTTTTTT
CDR3aa: CAWSGQGALSTGELFF
j_gene: TRBJ2-2
d_gene: TRBD1
abundance: NA
v_gene: TRBV30

CDR3nt: TGTGCCAGCAGTGACCCCGGTTCAGAGACCCAGTACTTC
CDR3aa: CASSDPGSETQYF
j_gene: TRBJ2-5
d_gene: NA
abundance: NA
v_gene: TRBV6-1

CDR3nt: TGTGCCAGCAGTGAATTGTACTCTGGAAACACCATATATTTT
CDR3aa: CASSELYSGNTIYF
j_gene: TRBJ1-3
d_gene: NA
abundance: few
v_gene: TRBV2

CDR3nt: TGTGCCAGCTCACCACTTGCCTTAGCTAGCACAGATACGCAGTATTTT
CDR3aa: CASSPLALASTDTQYF
j_gene: TRBJ2-3
d_gene: NA
abundance: NA
v_gene: TRBV18

CDR3nt: TGCAGCGTTGCCCGGGACAGGGCCGGGGAGACCCAGTACTTC
CDR3aa: CSVARDRAGETQYF
j_gene: TRBJ2-5
d_gene: TRBD1
abundance: NA
v_gene: TRBV29-1

CDR3nt: TGTGCCAGCAGCCAATACAGGGGTGGTAGCACTGAAGCTTTCTTT
CDR3aa: CASSQYRGGSTEAFF
j_gene: TRBJ1-1
d_gene: TRBD1
abundance: NA
v_gene: TRBV14

CDR3nt: TGTGCCAGCGGGACAGCTCAAGAGACCCAGTACTTC
CDR3aa: CASGTAQETQYF
j_gene: TRBJ2-5
d_gene: TRBD1
abundance: NA
v_gene: TRBV25-1

CDR3nt: TGTGCCACCAGTGATCGGATCGGGGACAGGGATTCCACCGGGGAGCTGTTTTTT
CDR3aa: CATSDRIGDRDSTGELFF
j_gene: TRBJ2-2
d_gene: TRBD1
abundance: NA
v_gene: TRBV24-1

CDR3nt: TGTGCCAGCAGTTCGACTGGGGGGGAGCTGTTTTTT
CDR3aa: CASSSTGGELFF
j_gene: TRBJ2-2
d_gene: NA
abundance: once
v_gene: TRBV28

CDR3nt: TGCGCCAGCAGCCTCACAGGGGCGCGCGACTACGAGCAGTACTTC
CDR3aa: CASSLTGARDYEQYF
j_gene: TRBJ2-7
d_gene: TRBD1
abundance: NA
v_gene: TRBV4-1

CDR3nt: TGTGCCAGTAGCGACAGGGCCTATGGCTACACCTTC
CDR3aa: CASSDRAYGYTF
j_gene: TRBJ1-2
d_gene: TRBD1
abundance: NA
v_gene: TRBV19